This T cell receptor beta chain was captured in a study of shared clonotypes between healthy human individuals. Whole-study context: Per-donor plates numbered three CD4 naive, three CD4 memory, two CD8 naive and one CD8 memory.

Whole-study results and caveats: Rarefaction showed that sequencing of sorted subsets was incomplete (despite large depth). It was observed that 5% to 6.5% of naive CD4 clonotypes were shared across a handful of donors.

About this clone: The antigen is not known.

Data came from immunoSEQ multiplex PCR; TCRdb stores just in-frame clones and leaves some out. The sample has over 2 million clones; 85% to 95% are singletons. All the donors were Caucasian adults who lived in Nashville, Tennessee. Germline CDR1 reads SGDLS; CDR2 reads YYNGEE. The CDR3 contains 16 residues. J gave up 5 bases and V 0 bases, and 5 bases lay outside the gene matches. The receptor was derived from a man younger than 30 in good health. Some clones in this sample may be carry-over from other donors' samples. The rearrangement uses TRBV9 and TRBJ2-7, with TRBD2 matching over 13 bases. The sequencing input was naive CD4+ T cells from PBMCs. The sample's subset: CD45RA+ positively selected. In DNA, the CDR3 is TGTGCCAGCAGCGTAGCGGGACTAGCGGGATTCCACGAGCAGTACTTC. Translated: CASSVAGLAGFHEQYF.